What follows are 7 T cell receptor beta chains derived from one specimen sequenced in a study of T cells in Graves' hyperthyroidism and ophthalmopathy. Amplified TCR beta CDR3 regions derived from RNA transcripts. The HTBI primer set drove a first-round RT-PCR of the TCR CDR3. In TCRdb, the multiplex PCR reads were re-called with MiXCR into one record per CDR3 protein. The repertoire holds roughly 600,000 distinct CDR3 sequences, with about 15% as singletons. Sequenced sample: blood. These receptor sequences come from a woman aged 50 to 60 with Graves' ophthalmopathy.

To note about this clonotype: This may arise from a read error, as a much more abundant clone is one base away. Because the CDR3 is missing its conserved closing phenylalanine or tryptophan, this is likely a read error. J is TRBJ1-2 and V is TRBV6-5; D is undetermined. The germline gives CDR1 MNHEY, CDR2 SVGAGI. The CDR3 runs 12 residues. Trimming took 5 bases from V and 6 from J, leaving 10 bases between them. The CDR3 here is CASSHGFDGYTL. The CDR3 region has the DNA TGTGCCAGCAGTCACGGTTTCGATGGCTACACCCTC.

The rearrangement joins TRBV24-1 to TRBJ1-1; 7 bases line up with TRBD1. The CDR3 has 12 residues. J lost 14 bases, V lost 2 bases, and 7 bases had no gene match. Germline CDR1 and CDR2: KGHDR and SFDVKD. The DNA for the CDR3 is TGTGCCACCAGTGATTCAGACAGGGTATCGTTCTTT. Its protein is CATSDSDRVSFF.

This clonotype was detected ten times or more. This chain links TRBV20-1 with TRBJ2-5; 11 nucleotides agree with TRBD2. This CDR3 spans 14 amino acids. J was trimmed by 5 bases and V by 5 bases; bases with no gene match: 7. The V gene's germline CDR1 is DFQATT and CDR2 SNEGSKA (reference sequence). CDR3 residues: CSAGLSGRAETQYF. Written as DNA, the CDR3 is TGCAGTGCTGGCCTTAGCGGGAGGGCCGAGACCCAGTACTTC.

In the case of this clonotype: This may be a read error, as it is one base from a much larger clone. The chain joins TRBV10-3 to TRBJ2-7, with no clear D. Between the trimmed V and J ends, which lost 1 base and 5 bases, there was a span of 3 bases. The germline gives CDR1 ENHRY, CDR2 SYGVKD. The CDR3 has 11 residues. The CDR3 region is CAISEFDEQYF. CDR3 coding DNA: TGTGCCATCAGTGAGTTCGACGAGCAGTACTTC.

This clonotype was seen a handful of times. CDR3 DNA: TGCAGTGCTAGGGGGCTAGCGGGAGGCGGTTCCTACGAGCAGTACTTC. The encoded protein is CSARGLAGGGSYEQYF. This chain connects TRBV20-1 to TRBJ2-7, with 11 nucleotides matching TRBD2. This CDR3 has 16 amino acids. J gave up 1 base and V 3 bases, and 8 bases lay outside the gene matches. The germline CDR1 and CDR2 sequences are DFQATT and SNEGSKA (reference sequence).

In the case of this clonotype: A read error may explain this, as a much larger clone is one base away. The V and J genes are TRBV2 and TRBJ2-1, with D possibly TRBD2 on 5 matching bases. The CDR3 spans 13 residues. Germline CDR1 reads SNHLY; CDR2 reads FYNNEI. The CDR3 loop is CASRARDYNERFF. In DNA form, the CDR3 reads TGTGCCAGCAGAGCCAGAGACTACAATGAGCGGTTCTTC.

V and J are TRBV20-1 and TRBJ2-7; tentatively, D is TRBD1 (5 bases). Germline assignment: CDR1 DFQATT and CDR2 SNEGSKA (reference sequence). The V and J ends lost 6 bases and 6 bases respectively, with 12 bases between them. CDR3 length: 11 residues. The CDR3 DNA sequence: TGCAGTGCCCTAGGGGCCAGCGAGCAGTACTTC. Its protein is CSALGASEQYF.